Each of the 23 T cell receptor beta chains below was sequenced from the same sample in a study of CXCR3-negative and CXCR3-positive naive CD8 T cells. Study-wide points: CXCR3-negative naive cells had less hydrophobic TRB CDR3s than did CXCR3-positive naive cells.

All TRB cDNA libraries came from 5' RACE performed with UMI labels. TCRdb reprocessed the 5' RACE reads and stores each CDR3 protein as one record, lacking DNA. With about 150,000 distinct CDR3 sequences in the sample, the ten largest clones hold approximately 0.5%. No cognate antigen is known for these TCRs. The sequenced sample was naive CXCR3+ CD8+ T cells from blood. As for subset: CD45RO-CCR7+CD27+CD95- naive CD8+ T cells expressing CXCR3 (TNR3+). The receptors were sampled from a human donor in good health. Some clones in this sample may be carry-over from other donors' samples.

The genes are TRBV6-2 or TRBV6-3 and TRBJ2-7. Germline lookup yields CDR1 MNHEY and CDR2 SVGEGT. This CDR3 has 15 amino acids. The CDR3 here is CASSYHREATYEQYF.

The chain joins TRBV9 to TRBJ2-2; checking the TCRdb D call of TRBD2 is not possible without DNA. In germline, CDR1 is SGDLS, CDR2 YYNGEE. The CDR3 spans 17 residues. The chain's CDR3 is CASSPFGLALSTGELFF.

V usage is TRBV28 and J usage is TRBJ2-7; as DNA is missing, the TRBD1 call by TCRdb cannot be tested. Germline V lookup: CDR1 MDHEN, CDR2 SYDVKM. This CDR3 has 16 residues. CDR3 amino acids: CASSHLGQGRFDEQYF.

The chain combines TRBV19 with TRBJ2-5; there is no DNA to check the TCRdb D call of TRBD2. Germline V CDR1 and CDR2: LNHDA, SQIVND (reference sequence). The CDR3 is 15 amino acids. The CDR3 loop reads CASDKTGLLGDEQFF.

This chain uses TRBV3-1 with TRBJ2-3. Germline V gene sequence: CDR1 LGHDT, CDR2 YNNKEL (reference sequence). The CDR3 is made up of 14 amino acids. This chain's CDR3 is CASSQDVHPDTQYF.

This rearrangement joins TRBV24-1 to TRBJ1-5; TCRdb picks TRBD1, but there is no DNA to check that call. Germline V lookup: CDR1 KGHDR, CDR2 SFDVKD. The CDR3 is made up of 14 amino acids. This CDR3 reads CATRAGAGNQPQHF.

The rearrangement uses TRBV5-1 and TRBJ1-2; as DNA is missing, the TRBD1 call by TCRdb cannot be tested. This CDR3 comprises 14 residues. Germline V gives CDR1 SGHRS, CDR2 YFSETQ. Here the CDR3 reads CASSAVGDGYGYTF.

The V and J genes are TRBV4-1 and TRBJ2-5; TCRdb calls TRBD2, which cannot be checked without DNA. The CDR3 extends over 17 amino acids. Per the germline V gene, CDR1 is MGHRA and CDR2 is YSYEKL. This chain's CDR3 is CASSQIRVGEGWETQYF.

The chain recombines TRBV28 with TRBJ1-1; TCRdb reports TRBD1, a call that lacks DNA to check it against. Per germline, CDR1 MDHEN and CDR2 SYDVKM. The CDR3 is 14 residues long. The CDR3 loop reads CASSFEGKGTEAFF.

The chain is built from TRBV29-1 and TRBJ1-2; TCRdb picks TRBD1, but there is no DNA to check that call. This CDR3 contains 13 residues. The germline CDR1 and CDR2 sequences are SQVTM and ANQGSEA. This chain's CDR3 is CSVTGLTNYGYTF.

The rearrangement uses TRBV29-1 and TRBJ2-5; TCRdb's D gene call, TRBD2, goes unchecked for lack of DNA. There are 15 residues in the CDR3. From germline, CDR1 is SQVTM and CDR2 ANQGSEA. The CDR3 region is CSVLGPLYHQETQYF.

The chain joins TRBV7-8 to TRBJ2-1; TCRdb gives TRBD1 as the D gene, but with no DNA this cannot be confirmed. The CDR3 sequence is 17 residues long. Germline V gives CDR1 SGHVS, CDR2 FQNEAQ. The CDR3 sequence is CASSGQGRGGPYGEQFF.

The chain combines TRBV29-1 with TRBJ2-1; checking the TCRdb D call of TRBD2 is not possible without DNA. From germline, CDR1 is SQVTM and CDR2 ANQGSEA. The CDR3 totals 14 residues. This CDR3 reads CSAKGLADYNEQFF.

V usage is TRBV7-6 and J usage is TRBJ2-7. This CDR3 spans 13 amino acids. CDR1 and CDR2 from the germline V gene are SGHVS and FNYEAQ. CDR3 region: CASSLYGSGEQYF.

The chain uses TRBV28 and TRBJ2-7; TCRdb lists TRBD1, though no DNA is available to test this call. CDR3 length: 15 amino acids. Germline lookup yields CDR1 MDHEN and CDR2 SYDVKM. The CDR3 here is CASKFRDRGSYEQYF.

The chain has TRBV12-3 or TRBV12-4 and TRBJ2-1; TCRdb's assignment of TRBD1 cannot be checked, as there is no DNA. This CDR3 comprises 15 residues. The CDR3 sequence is CASTKDRVTYNEQFF.

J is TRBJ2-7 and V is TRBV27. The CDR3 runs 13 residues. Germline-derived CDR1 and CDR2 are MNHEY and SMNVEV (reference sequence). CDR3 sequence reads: CASSLSNSYEQYF.

CDR3: CASSQGSLSYNEQFF. The chain links TRBV3-1 to TRBJ2-1. The CDR3 is 15 residues long. Germline lookup yields CDR1 LGHDT and CDR2 YNNKEL (reference sequence).

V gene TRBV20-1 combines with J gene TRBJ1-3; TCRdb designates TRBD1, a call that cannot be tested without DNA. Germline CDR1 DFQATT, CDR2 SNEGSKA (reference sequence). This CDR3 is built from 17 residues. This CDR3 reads CSARDRLDSGSGNTIYF.

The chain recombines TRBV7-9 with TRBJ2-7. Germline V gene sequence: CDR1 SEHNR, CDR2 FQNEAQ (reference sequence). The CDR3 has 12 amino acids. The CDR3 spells CASSFFGYEQYF.

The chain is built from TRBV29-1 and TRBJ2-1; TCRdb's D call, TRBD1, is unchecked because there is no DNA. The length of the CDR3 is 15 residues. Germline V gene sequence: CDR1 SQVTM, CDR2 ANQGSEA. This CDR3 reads CSVEPQGVPYNEQFF.

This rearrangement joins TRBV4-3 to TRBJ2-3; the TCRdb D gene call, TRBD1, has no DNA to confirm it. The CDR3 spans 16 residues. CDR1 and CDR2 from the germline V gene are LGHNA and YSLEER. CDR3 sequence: CASSQEQGAGTDTQYF.

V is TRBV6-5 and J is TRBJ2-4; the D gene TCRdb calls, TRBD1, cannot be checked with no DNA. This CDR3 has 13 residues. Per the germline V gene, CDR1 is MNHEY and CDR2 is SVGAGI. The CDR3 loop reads CASAGGAKNIQYF.